The sequence of this T cell receptor beta chain was determined in a study of blood T cell repertoires in COVID-19. A single count supports this clone. Germline loops: CDR1 MGHDK, CDR2 SYGVNS. CDR3 length: 16 residues. V lost 8 bases and J lost 1; bases outside the gene matches: 12. TCRdb's copy holds only in-frame clones and misses some; the assay was immunoSEQ multiplex PCR. Of a few hundred thousand clones in the sample, 85% to 90% were seen once. The TCR sequence derives from a man between 18 and 29 years old with COVID-19, enrolled during active disease. V gene TRBV25-1 combines with J gene TRBJ2-3; 7 bases align to TRBD2. Source material: peripheral blood. The CDR3 is CASAAGASPGTDTQYF. The CDR3 nucleotides read TGTGCCAGCGCGGCGGGAGCCAGCCCTGGCACAGATACGCAGTATTTT.